This TCR beta chain was retrieved from a study of blood T cells in healthy people across ages. Points from the study as a whole: Getting older went along with TCR beta diversity per million T cells dropping roughly linearly. Without sorted subsets, naive and antigen-experienced compartments could not be conclusively compared. Diversity estimated from one million T cells was considered an underestimate.

This clonotype was seen at least ten times. Its matching antigen is unknown. Together with a sample-barcoded 5' primer, a J-beta primer mix was included in a second PCR lasting roughly 6 to 12 cycles. Tagging of each cDNA molecule was performed by a template-switch adaptor with 12 random nucleotides. TCRdb processed the 5' RACE reads anew with MiXCR; each CDR3 protein has one entry. The data show over 1.5 million distinct CDR3 sequences, with 49% seen just once and less than 2.5% held by the top ten. The CDR3 consists of 15 residues. Germline-derived CDR1 and CDR2 are MGHRA and YSYEKL. Trimming removed 1 base from V and 4 bases from J; junction bases left unmatched: 3.

Sequenced: blood. The chain couples TRBV4-1 to TRBJ2-3; 9 positions agree with TRBD1. The clonotype was recovered from a woman aged 40 to 50 in good health. The CDR3 sequence is CASSQADRGSDTQYF. The CDR3 coding sequence is TGCGCCAGCAGCCAAGCGGACAGGGGTTCAGATACGCAGTATTTT.